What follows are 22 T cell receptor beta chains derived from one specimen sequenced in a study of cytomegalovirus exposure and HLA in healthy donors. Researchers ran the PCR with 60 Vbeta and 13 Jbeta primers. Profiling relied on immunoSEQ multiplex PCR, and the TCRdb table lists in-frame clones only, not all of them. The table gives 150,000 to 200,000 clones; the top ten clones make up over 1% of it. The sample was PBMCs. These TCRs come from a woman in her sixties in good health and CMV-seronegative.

Here the CDR3 DNA reads TGTGCCAGTAGCTGGACAGGGGTACCCAATCAGCCCCAGCATTTT. Amino acid sequence: CASSWTGVPNQPQHF. This sequence joins TRBV19 and TRBJ1-5; 9 bases match TRBD1. Unmatched junction bases numbered 6, after V lost 6 bases and J lost 3 bases. Germline CDR1 reads LNHDA; CDR2 reads SQIVND (reference sequence). This CDR3 spans 15 amino acids.

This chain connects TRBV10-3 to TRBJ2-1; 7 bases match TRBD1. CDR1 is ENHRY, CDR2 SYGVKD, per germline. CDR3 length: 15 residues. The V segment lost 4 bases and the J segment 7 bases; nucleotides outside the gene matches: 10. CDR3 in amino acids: CAISGRGTAENEQFF. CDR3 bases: TGTGCCATCAGTGGGAGAGGGACAGCCGAGAATGAGCAGTTCTTC.

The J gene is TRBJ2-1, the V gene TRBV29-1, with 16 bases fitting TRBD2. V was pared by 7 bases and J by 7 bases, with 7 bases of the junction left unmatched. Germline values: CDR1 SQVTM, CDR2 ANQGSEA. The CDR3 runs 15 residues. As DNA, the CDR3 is TGCAGCGCGGGACTAGCGGGAGGGCCCGGAAATGAGCAGTTCTTC. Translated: CSAGLAGGPGNEQFF.

The CDR3 bases are TGCGCCAGCAGCTTGGGACAGGGGGCGCAGAGCTACACCTTC. Amino acid sequence: CASSLGQGAQSYTF. V usage is TRBV5-1 and J usage is TRBJ1-2; 10 bases are shared with TRBD1. The CDR3 loop spans 14 amino acids. V was clipped by 0 bases and J by 9 bases; unmatched bases: 5. CDR1 and CDR2 (germline): SGHRS, YFSETQ. The variable domain in full, with the rest retrieved from reference TRBV5-1 and TRBJ1-2, is KAGVTQTPRYLIKTRGQQVTLSCSPISGHRSVSWYQQTPGQGLQFLFEYFSETQRNKGNFPGRFSGRQFSNSRSEMNVSTLELGDSALYLCASSLGQGAQSYTFGSGTRLTVV.

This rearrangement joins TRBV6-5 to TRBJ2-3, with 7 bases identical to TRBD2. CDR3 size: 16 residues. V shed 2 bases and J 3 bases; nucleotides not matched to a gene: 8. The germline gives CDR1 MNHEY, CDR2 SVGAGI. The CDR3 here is CASSYGGSVRTDTQYF. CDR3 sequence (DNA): TGTGCCAGCAGTTACGGCGGGAGCGTGAGAACAGATACGCAGTATTTT.

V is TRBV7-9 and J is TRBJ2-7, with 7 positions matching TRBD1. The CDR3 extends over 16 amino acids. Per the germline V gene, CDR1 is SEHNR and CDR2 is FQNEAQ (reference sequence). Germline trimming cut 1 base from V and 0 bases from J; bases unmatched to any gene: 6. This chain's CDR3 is CASSLGLTGDSYEQYF. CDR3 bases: TGTGCCAGCAGCTTAGGTTTAACAGGGGACTCCTACGAGCAGTACTTC.

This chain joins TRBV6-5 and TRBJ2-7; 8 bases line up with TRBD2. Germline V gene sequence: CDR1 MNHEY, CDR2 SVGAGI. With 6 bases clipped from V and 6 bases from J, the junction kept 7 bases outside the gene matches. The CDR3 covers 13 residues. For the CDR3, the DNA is TGTGCCAGCAGCTTCCCCGGGGGGGCCGAGCAGTACTTC. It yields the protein CASSFPGGAEQYF.

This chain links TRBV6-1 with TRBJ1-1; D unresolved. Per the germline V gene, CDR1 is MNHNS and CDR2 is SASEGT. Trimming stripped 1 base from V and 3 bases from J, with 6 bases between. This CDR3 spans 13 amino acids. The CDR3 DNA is TGTGCCAGCAGTGAAGGAGCTTACACTGAAGCTTTCTTT. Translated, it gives CASSEGAYTEAFF.

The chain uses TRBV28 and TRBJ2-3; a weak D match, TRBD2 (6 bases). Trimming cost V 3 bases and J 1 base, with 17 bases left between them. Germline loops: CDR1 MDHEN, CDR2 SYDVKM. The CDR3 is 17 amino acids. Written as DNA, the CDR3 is TGTGCCAGCAGTTTGTGGGGAGGAGGGGAAGGCACAGATACGCAGTATTTT. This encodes CASSLWGGGEGTDTQYF.

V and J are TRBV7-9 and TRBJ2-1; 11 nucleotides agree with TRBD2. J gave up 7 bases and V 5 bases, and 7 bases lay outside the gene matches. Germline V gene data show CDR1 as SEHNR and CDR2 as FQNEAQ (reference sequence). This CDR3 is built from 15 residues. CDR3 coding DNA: TGTGCCAGCAGCCGGGGACTAGCGGAATTTAATGAGCAGTTCTTC. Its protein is CASSRGLAEFNEQFF.

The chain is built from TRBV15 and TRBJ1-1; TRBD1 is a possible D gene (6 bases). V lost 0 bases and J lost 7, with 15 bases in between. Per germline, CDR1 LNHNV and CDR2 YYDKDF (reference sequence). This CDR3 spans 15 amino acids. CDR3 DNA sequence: TGTGCCACCAGCAGAGATTGGACAGAAGAAAATGAAGCTTTCTTT. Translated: CATSRDWTEENEAFF.

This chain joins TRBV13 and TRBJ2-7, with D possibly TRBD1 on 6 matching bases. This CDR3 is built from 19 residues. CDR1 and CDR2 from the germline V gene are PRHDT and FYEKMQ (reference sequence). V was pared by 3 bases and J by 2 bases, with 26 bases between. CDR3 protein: CASSFRQVRGFTLPYEQYF. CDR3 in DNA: TGTGCCAGCAGCTTTCGACAGGTTAGGGGTTTCACACTACCCTACGAGCAGTACTTC.

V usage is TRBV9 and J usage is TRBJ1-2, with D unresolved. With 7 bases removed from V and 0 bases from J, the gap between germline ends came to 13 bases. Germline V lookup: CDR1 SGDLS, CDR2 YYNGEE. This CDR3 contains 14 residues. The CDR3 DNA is TGTGCCAGCTCTCTTAGGCTAGCTAACTATGGCTACACCTTC. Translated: CASSLRLANYGYTF.

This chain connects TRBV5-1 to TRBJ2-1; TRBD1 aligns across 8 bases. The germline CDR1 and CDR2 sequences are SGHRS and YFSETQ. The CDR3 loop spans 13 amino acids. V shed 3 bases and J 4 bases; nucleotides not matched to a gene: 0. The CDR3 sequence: CASSYRGYNEQFF. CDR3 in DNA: TGCGCCAGCAGCTACAGGGGGTACAATGAGCAGTTCTTC. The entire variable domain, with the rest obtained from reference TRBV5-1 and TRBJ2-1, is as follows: KAGVTQTPRYLIKTRGQQVTLSCSPISGHRSVSWYQQTPGQGLQFLFEYFSETQRNKGNFPGRFSGRQFSNSRSEMNVSTLELGDSALYLCASSYRGYNEQFFGPGTRLTVL.

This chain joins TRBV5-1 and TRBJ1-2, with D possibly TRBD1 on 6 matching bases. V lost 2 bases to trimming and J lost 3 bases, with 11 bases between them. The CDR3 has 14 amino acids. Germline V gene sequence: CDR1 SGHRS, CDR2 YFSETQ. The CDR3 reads CASSLGQSDYGYTF. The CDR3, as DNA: TGCGCCAGCAGCTTAGGACAGTCAGACTATGGCTACACCTTC.

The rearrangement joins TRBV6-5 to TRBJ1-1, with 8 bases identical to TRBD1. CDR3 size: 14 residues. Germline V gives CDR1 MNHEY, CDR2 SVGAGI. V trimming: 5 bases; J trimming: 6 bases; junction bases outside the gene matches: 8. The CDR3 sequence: CASSTGQGLAEAFF. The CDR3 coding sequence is TGTGCCAGCAGTACTGGACAGGGTCTCGCTGAAGCTTTCTTT.

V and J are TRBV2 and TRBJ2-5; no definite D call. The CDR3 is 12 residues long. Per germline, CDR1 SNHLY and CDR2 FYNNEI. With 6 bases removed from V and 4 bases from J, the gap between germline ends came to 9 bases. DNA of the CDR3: TGTGCCAGCAGCCCGAAGAGAGAGACCCAGTACTTC. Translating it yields CASSPKRETQYF.

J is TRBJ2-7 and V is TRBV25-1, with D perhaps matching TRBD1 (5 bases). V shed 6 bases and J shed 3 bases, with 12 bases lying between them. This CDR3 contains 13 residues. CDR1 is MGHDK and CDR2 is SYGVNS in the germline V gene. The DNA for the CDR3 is TGTGCCAGCAGGACAGAATCGAACTACGAGCAGTACTTC. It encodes CASRTESNYEQYF.

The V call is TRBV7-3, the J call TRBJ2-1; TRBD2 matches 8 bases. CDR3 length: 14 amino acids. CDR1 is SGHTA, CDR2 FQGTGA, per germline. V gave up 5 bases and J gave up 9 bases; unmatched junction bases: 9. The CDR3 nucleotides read TGTGCCAGCAGCCTAGGGACTAGTCAGCGTGAGCAGTTCTTC. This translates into CASSLGTSQREQFF.

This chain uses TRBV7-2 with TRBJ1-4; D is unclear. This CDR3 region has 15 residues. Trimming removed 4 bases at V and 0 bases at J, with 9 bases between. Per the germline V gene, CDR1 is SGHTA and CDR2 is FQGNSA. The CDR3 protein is CASSSYYATNEKLFF. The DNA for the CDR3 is TGTGCCAGCAGCTCATACTACGCAACTAATGAAAAACTGTTTTTT.

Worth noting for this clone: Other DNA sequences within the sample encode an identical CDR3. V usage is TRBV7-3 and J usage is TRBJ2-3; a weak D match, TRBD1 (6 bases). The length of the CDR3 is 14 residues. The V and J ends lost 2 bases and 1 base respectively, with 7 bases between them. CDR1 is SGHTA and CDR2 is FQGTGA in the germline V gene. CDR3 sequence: CASSLAGGTDTQYF. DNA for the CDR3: TGTGCCAGCAGCTTAGCAGGGGGCACAGATACGCAGTATTTT.

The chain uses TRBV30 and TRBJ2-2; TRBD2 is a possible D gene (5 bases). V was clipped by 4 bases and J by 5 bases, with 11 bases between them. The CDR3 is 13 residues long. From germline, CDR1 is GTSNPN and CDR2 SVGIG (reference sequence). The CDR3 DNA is TGTGCCTGGATCCGTCGGGGAACCGGGGAGCTGTTTTTT. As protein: CAWIRRGTGELFF.